This section outlines one T cell receptor beta chain sequence together with its context. What it binds is unknown. The data originate from a study of OX40 agonist ivuxolimab in advanced cancers. Study-wide background: Patients received intravenous ivuxolimab every 2 weeks at 0.01 to 10 mg/kg. Partial responses occurred in Three dose-escalation patients, one with hepatocellular carcinoma and two with cutaneous melanoma.

Autoimmune disease history or systemic immunosuppression led to patient exclusion. CDR1 KGHSH and CDR2 LQKENI come from the germline V gene. V lost 8 bases to trimming and J lost 7 bases, with 15 bases between them. This CDR3 is 14 amino acids long. Broader study findings: Specificity for antigen went undetermined in the expanded peripheral T cells.

Some clones are missing from TCRdb's copy, which holds only in-frame ones; the method was immunoSEQ multiplex PCR. In the table there are some 60,000 clones, 85% to 90% of which are singletons. The input for sequencing was CD4+ or CD8+ T cells sorted from blood, taken in a trial of the OX40 agonist ivuxolimab. The chain employs TRBV18 and TRBJ1-6, with D hard to call. The receptor comes from an adult with an advanced solid tumor such as melanoma, head and neck, liver or kidney cancer. The CDR3 coding sequence is TGTGCCAGCAGCGAACAGCCGGGAAATTCACCCCTCCACTTT. Protein: CASSEQPGNSPLHF.